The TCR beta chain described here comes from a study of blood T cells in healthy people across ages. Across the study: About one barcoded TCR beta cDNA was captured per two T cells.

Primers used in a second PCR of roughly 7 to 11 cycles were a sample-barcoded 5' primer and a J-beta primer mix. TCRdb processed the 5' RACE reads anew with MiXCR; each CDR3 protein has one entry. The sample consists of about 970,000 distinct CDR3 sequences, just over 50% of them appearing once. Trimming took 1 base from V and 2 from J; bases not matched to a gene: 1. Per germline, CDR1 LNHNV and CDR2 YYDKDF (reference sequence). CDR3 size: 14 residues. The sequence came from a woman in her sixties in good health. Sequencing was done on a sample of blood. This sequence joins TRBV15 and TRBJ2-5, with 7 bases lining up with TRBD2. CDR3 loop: CATSRGLAQETQYF. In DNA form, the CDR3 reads TGTGCCACCAGCAGAGGACTAGCACAAGAGACCCAGTACTTC.